These T cell receptor beta chains were read from a single sample in a study of OX40 agonist ivuxolimab in advanced cancers. Assay used: immunoSEQ multiplex PCR; TCRdb lists only in-frame clones, some missing. The profile covers about 7,300 clones, with around 75% appearing a single time and about 73% taken by the ten largest. Source: CD4+ or CD8+ T cells sorted from blood, taken in a trial of the OX40 agonist ivuxolimab. The receptors originated from an adult with an advanced solid tumor such as melanoma, head and neck, liver or kidney cancer. The CDR3 runs from the conserved cysteine through the conserved F or W. A D gene is named only where the DNA matches it firmly. Rows may omit the clone size; those that give it use once, few, many or a size class.

D gene	clone size	V gene	J gene	CDR3 length	CDR3 DNA	CDR3 protein
NA	NA	TRBV14	TRBJ1-4	12	TGTGCCAGCAGCCAGTCGGGAGAAAAACTGTTTTTT	CASSQSGEKLFF
NA	many	TRBV27	TRBJ2-7	13	TGTGCCAGCAGCAGGACAGCCTCCTACGAGCAGTACTTC	CASSRTASYEQYF
NA	NA	TRBV12-5	TRBJ2-3	12	TGTGCTAGTGGTTTCCAATCAGATACGCAGTATTTT	CASGFQSDTQYF
NA	NA	TRBV12-5	TRBJ1-1	12	TGTGCTAGTGGTTTCGGTAACACTGAAGCTTTCTTT	CASGFGNTEAFF
NA	once	TRBV19	TRBJ2-1	15	TGTGCCAGTCACCAAGGGACTCTCTCCTACAATGAGCAGTTCTTC	CASHQGTLSYNEQFF
NA	once	TRBV6-6	TRBJ2-5	15	TGTGCCAGCAGTTACCAGGGGGGGGACAAAGAGACCCAGTACTTC	CASSYQGGDKETQYF
TRBD1	NA	TRBV19	TRBJ1-2	15	TGTGCCAGTAGCCGGGACAGGGGAGTTAACTATGGCTACACCTTC	CASSRDRGVNYGYTF
NA	once	TRBV5-1	TRBJ2-5	12	TGCGCCAGCAGCTTGGTCGAAGAGACCCAGTACTTC	CASSLVEETQYF
NA	NA	TRBV27	TRBJ2-7	14	TGTGCCAGCAGTCCCGCGGACAGCTCCTTAGAGCAGTACTTC	CASSPADSSLEQYF
NA	NA	TRBV7-9	TRBJ1-2	12	TGTGCCAGCAGCCTTGGGACCCTAGACTACACCTTC	CASSLGTLDYTF
NA	NA	TRBV5-1	TRBJ1-1	14	TGCGCCAGCAGCTGGGGCAAGGTGAACACTGAAGCTTTCTTT	CASSWGKVNTEAFF
NA	few	TRBV6-1	TRBJ2-7	11	TGTGCCAGCATCAAGGGGTACGAGCAGTACTTC	CASIKGYEQYF
NA	NA	TRBV7-2	TRBJ2-7	13	TGTGCCAGCAGCTTAGGGGATTCCTACGAGCAGTACTTC	CASSLGDSYEQYF
NA	once	TRBV7-6	TRBJ1-1	14	TGTGCCAGCAGCTCTGGGACGGCGAACACTGAAGCTTTCTTT	CASSSGTANTEAFF
NA	NA	TRBV7-9	TRBJ2-7	12	TGTGCCAGCAGCTTAAGGAGCTACGAGCAGTACTTC	CASSLRSYEQYF
NA	NA	TRBV11-2	TRBJ2-5	14	TGTGCCAGCAGCCTCCGCGACAGGGAGGCGACCCAGTACTTC	CASSLRDREATQYF
NA	NA	TRBV27	TRBJ1-2	15	TGTGCCAGCGGCTTCATGGGCAGGGGATTGTATGGCTACACCTTC	CASGFMGRGLYGYTF
NA	NA	TRBV11-2	TRBJ1-2	14	TGTGCCAGCAGCTTAGTGGGGGGCGGCTATGGCTACACCTTC	CASSLVGGGYGYTF
NA	NA	TRBV6-5	TRBJ1-1	15	TGTGCCAGCAGTTATTCGGGCCAAATGAACACTGAAGCTTTCTTT	CASSYSGQMNTEAFF
TRBD2	NA	TRBV9	TRBJ2-1	13	TGTGCCAGCAGCGAGGGACTAGCGAATGAGCAGTTCTTC	CASSEGLANEQFF
NA	NA	TRBV5-4	TRBJ2-1	14	TGTGCCAGCACGTTTGGGGCAGGGGGGTATGTGCAGTTCTTC	CASTFGAGGYVQFF
TRBD2	NA	TRBV19	TRBJ2-5	15	TGTGCCAGTAGTATAAGCGGGGGGGACCAAGAGACCCAGTACTTC	CASSISGGDQETQYF
NA	NA	TRBV5-5	TRBJ1-6	15	TGTGCCAGCAGCTTGATCGAAGGGAATAATTCACCCCTCCACTTT	CASSLIEGNNSPLHF
TRBD2	medium-sized	TRBV13	TRBJ2-4	18	TGTGCCAGCAGCTCGGGACTAGCGGGGGGTCCAGCCAAAAACATTCAGTACTTC	CASSSGLAGGPAKNIQYF
NA	NA	TRBV7-9	TRBJ2-7	12	TGTGCCAGCAGCCAGACACCCTACGAGCAGTACTTC	CASSQTPYEQYF